This T cell receptor beta chain was sequenced during a study of a mutant IDH1 vaccine in newly diagnosed glioma. Study-wide context: Averaging roughly 40 years of age, treated patients were around 60% male and approximately 40% female. General study results and limits: Top-clonotype changes in peripheral T cells seemed unrelated to pseudoprogression. 85% to 95% of patients showed vaccine-induced immune responses across multiple MHC alleles.

Using immunoSEQ multiplex PCR, the repertoire was profiled, and TCRdb retains in-frame clones only, with some absent. The table lists about 100,000 clones, around four fifths of them singletons, with around 7.5% in the top ten. In the case of this clone: Its matching antigen is unknown.

Time point defined: baseline, week 1 (first vaccination visit). Treatment here: pre-vaccination baseline after standard-of-care therapy. The donor cohort comprised cases of new WHO grade 3 or 4 IDH1-mutant, ATRX-lost astrocytoma. This CDR3 has 13 amino acids. Germline values: CDR1 LNHDA, CDR2 SQIVND (reference sequence). V was clipped by 7 bases and J by 7 bases, with 13 bases between them. This receptor was taken from a man in his forties with glioma. This specimen consisted of PBMCs, obtained from a glioma patient treated with radiotherapy, temozolomide or both. This chain uses TRBV19 with TRBJ2-2; perhaps TRBD1 as D (5 bases). The CDR3 region has the DNA TGTGCCAGTACCCCCCTAGGGGTCGGGGAGCTGTTTTTT. This codes for CASTPLGVGELFF.